This T cell receptor beta chain was sequenced during a study of shared clonotypes between healthy human individuals. Notes on this clone: The antigen is not known.

Study conclusions and caveats: Larger estimated richness was generally seen in naive subsets than in memory subsets.

CD45RA+ naive and CD45RA-negative memory subsets were separated from CD4+ cells. V was pared by 0 bases and J by 0 bases, with 5 bases of the junction left unmatched. Germline CDR1 and CDR2: ENHRY and SYGVKD. The CDR3 has 17 amino acids. The authors loaded 150 to 250 ng DNA, 25,000 to 30,000 T cell genomes, into sorted-subset replicate PCRs. As originally analysed: ImmunoSEQ output held junction-only sequences without quality scores, so filtering differed. Here immunoSEQ multiplex PCR was the method, and the copy in TCRdb shows in-frame clones only, minus some. V and J calls and clone size are those listed in that table; D and trimming were worked out from the DNA. Of around 700,000 clones listed, about three quarters are singletons.

The receptor's source is a woman younger than 45 in good health. The rearrangement links TRBV10-3 to TRBJ1-5; 7 bases match TRBD1. Sequencing was performed on memory CD4+ T cells sorted from blood. Subset meaning: CD45RA-negative fraction. CDR3 coding DNA: TGTGCCATCAGTGAGTCGGGGAGGGGGCTTAGCAATCAGCCCCAGCATTTT. It translates to CAISESGRGLSNQPQHF.